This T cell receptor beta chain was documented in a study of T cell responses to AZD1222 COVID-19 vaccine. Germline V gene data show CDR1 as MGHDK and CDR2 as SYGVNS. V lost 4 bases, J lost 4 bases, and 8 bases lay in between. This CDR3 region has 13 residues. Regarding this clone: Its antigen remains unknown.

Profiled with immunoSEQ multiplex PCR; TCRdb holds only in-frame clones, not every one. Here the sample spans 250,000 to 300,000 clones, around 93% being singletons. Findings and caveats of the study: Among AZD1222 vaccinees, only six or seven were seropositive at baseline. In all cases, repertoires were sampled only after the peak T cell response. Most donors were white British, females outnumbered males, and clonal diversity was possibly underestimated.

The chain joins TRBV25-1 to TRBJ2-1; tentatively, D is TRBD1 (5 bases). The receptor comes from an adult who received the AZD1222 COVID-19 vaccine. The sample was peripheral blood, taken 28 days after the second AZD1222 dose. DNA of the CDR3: TGTGCCAGCAGTGGGCGACAGTACAATGAGCAGTTCTTC. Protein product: CASSGRQYNEQFF.